This record looks at one TCR beta chain sequence and its context. Antigen: not known. All donors participated as healthy donors of bone marrow. In nominal health when sampled, donors likely had unrecorded immune exposures nonetheless. PCR used 60 Vbeta primers and 13 Jbeta primers. Here immunoSEQ multiplex PCR was the method, and the copy in TCRdb shows in-frame clones only, minus some. Here the sample spans some 110,000 clones, more than 9.5% being singletons. This entry is derived from a study of cytomegalovirus exposure and HLA in healthy donors. This CDR3 contains 15 residues. J was trimmed by 5 bases and V by 10 bases; bases with no gene match: 15. CDR1 is MNHEY and CDR2 is SMNVEV in the germline V gene (reference sequence). Study observations and caveats: The study recorded 164 TCR beta chains that were cytomegalovirus-associated.

Material: PBMCs. This clonotype was obtained from a man aged 35 to 55 in good health and CMV-seropositive. The chain carries TRBV27 and TRBJ2-7; 9 bases line up with TRBD1. CDR3 amino acids: CATLPGDRETHEQYF. The CDR3 nucleotides read TGTGCCACTCTGCCTGGGGACAGGGAAACCCACGAGCAGTACTTC.